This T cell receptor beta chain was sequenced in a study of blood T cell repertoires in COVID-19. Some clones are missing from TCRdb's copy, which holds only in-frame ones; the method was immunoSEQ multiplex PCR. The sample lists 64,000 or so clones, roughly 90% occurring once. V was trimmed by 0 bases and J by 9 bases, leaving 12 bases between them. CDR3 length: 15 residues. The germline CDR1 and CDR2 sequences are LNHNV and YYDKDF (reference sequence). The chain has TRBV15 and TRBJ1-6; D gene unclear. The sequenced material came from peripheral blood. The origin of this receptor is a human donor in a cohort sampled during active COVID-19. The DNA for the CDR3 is TGTGCCACCAGCAGAGATGTGGGTGGAGGTTCACCCCTCCACTTT. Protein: CATSRDVGGGSPLHF. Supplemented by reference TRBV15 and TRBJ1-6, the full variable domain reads DAMVIQNPRYQVTQFGKPVTLSCSQTLNHNVMYWYQQKSSQAPKLLFHYYDKDFNNEADTPDNFQSRRPNTSFCFLDIRSPGLGDTAMYLCATSRDVGGGSPLHFGNGTRLTVT.